The clone carrying this T cell receptor beta chain was counted a few times. From germline, CDR1 is MNHEY and CDR2 SMNVEV (reference sequence). V shed 6 bases and J shed 7 bases, with 13 bases lying between them. The CDR3 contains 14 residues. This sample is part of a study of blood T cell repertoires in COVID-19. Across the study: Sites in the United States, Italy and Spain provided acute and convalescent COVID-19 samples. T cells, B-cell-depleted T cells, or PBMCs provided the cDNA or gDNA that served as material.

Original processing methods: Counts of nucleated cells, estimated from reference gene primer amplification, were obtained. Clones were sequenced by immunoSEQ multiplex PCR, and TCRdb holds only the in-frame ones, with some missing. V, J and clone size are taken as reported in that table, and D and trimming were inferred from the DNA itself. The sample shows roughly 120,000 clones, roughly nine tenths of them seen only once. The rearrangement links TRBV27 to TRBJ1-6, with no clear D. The source of this sequence is a human donor with active COVID-19. The donor label of this sample is uncertain. The specimen was peripheral blood. As DNA, the CDR3 is TGTGCCAGCAGCCGCGGCACTGGAAATTCACCCCTCCACTTT. This encodes CASSRGTGNSPLHF.